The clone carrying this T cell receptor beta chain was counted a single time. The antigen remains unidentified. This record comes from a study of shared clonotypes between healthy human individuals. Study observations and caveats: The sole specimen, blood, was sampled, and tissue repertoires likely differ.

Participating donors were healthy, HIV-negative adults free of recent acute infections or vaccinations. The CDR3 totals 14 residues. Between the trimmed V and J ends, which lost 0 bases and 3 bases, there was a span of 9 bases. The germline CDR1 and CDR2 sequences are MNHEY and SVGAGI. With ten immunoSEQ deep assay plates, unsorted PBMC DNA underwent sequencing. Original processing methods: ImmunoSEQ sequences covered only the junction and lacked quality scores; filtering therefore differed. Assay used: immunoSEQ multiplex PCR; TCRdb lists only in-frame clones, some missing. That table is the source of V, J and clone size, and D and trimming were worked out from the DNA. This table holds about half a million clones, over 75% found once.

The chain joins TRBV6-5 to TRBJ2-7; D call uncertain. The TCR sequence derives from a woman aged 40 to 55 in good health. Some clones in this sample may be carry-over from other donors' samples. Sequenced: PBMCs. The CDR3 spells CASSYSSRNYEQYF. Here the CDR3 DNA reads TGTGCCAGCAGTTACTCGAGTCGCAACTACGAGCAGTACTTC.